This entry describes one TCR beta chain. Its target is not known. Regarding time point: week 35, safety follow-up. Alongside topical imiquimod, each dose of vaccine comprised 300 ug of mutant IDH1 20-mer peptide. Eight vaccinations were given in weeks 1, 3, 5, 7, 11, 15, 19 and 23. This sample was taken from a study of a mutant IDH1 vaccine in newly diagnosed glioma. Study background: Sex among treated patients split about 60% male, roughly 38% female; mean age was roughly 42 years. Visits designated V12 and V13 were conducted at weeks 35 and 47, respectively. Findings of the study overall: Pseudoprogression looked unconnected to shifts in top peripheral T cell clonotypes.

The CDR3 is 17 amino acids. V gave up 5 bases and J gave up 0 bases; unmatched junction bases: 10. Germline assignment: CDR1 SEHNR and CDR2 FQNEAQ (reference sequence). Repertoires were generated with immunoSEQ multiplex PCR, while TCRdb's copy carries only in-frame clones and drops some. The top ten clones hold 6.7% of a sample with roughly 50,000 clones, roughly 84% of them seen once. The receptor's source is a man aged 35 to 55 with glioma. The sequenced sample was PBMCs, obtained from a glioma patient whose treatment included an IDH1 peptide vaccine. The V and J genes are TRBV7-9 and TRBJ2-7, with 10 bases fitting TRBD1. The CDR3 region is CASSPTGQGTGSYEQYF. CDR3 DNA: TGTGCCAGCAGCCCAACGGGACAGGGGACGGGCTCCTACGAGCAGTACTTC.